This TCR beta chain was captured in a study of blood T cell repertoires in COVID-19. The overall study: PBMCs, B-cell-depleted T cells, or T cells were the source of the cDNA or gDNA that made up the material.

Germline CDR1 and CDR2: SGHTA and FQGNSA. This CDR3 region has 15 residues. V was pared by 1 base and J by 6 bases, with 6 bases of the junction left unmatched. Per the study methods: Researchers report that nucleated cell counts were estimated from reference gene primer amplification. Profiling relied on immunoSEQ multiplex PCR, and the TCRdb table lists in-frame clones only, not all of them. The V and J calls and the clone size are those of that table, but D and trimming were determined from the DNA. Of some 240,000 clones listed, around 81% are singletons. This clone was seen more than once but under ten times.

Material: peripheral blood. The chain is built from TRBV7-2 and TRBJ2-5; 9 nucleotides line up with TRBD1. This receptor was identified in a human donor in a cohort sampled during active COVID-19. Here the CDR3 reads CASSLGSGQGQTQYF. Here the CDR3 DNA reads TGTGCCAGCAGCTTAGGTAGCGGACAGGGGCAGACCCAGTACTTC.